The rows below give T cell receptor beta chains drawn from one sample of a study of graft-versus-host responses after intestinal transplantation. No antigens are known for them. Libraries were prepared by immunoSEQ multiplex PCR; TCRdb keeps only in-frame clonotypes and omits some of them. The sample carries nearly 110,000 clones, roughly 87% recorded once. The material was unstimulated CD4+ T cells sorted from spleen or lymph node cells, obtained before transplant. All receptors derive from a human donor who was the organ donor for an intestinal transplant. The CDR3 runs from the conserved cysteine through the conserved F or W. A D gene is named only where the DNA matches it firmly. Clone sizes are given selectively: once, few, many, or a class where the clone is expanded.

cdr3_aa	v_call	clone_size	d_call
CASSQGSFGASNTGELFF	TRBV4-1	NA	NA
CASGPGQGTKTQYF	TRBV28	NA	TRBD1
CASSESLGLSYEQYF	TRBV2	NA	NA
CASSYTDRARETQYF	TRBV6-5	once	TRBD1
CASRGPGEIEQYF	TRBV2	NA	NA
CASSLLAANTGELFF	TRBV7-9	NA	NA
CASSLQSGGEYGYTF	TRBV7-2	NA	NA
CASSSSRDRYNEQFF	TRBV5-4	once	TRBD1
CATSRGLAGGVSDEQFF	TRBV15	NA	TRBD2
CASSHGQGYEQYF	TRBV5-1	NA	TRBD1
CATSRVWTGISYEQFF	TRBV15	NA	TRBD1
CASSAGPQVGPGEQYF	TRBV9	NA	NA
CASSWGGYYGYTF	TRBV6-6	NA	NA
CAWSFSGQGRSYEQYF	TRBV30	NA	TRBD1
CASSEQGFSYNEQFF	TRBV25-1	NA	NA
CASSCGQGAYEQYF	TRBV18	NA	TRBD1